In this sample, the clone carrying this T cell receptor beta chain turned up once. Under the authors' procedure: Quantification of nucleated cells was approximated via reference gene primer amplification. Sequencing was performed with immunoSEQ multiplex PCR; in TCRdb, only in-frame clones are kept and a portion is missing. Clonal size and the V and J genes are those of that table, whereas D and trimming came from the DNA. The sample has about 140,000 clones, approximately 84% seen once. These data belong to a study of blood T cell repertoires in COVID-19. On the study more broadly: T cells, B-cell-depleted T cells, or PBMCs provided the cDNA or gDNA that served as material.

J was trimmed by 7 bases and V by 8 bases; bases with no gene match: 5. The CDR3 is 12 amino acids. Germline-derived CDR1 and CDR2 are SGHNT and YYREEE (reference sequence). This TCR derives from a woman in her fifties or sixties with acute or convalescent COVID-19. Sequencing was performed on peripheral blood. The V and J genes are TRBV5-4 and TRBJ1-1, with 10 positions matching TRBD1. The CDR3 protein is CARKTGGDEAFF. CDR3 DNA sequence: TGTGCCAGGAAGACAGGGGGCGATGAAGCTTTCTTT.